The present T cell receptor (beta chain) was sequenced within a study of CD8 T cells in Susac syndrome. In the multiple sclerosis control group, patients were treatment-naive and had stable or active relapsing-remitting disease. Negative isolation was used for CD8+ and CD4+ T cells, and FACS enrichment was applied to TEMRA cells. RNA totalling roughly 0.45 to 1 ug underwent reverse transcription with random hexamers. It was immunoSEQ multiplex PCR that amplified TCR beta CDR3 across 54 Vbeta and 13 Jbeta. TCRdb reprocessed the immunoSEQ multiplex PCR reads with MiXCR, giving one entry per CDR3 protein. Altogether 170,000 or so distinct CDR3 sequences are present, over 85% being singletons, with the ten largest covering roughly 0.094%. This receptor was obtained from a human donor with multiple sclerosis. Sequencing was performed on CD4+ T cells from PBMCs.

The CDR3 sequence is CASSESAFGGGAKTQYF. DNA of the CDR3: TGTGCCAGCAGTGAGTCCGCATTCGGAGGGGGCGCAAAGACCCAGTACTTC. The chain uses TRBV6-1 and TRBJ2-5; D perhaps matches TRBD1 (7 bases). Germline CDR1 is MNHNS and CDR2 is SASEGT. The CDR3 has 17 amino acids. V was pared by 3 bases and J by 6 bases, with 23 bases between.